This T cell receptor beta chain was obtained from a study of shared clonotypes between healthy human individuals (dated by TCRdb to 2020 to 2021). With respect to the entire study: The cohort comprised a couple of women and a few men aged 18 to 49 years. For each donor, three plates each were used for CD4 naive and CD4 memory, two plates were used for CD8 naive, and one plate was used for CD8 memory. To estimate repertoire size and how much clonotypes are shared between individuals, the study performed deep sequencing of blood TCR repertoires from five healthy adults. To increase sequencing depth and limit assay-specific biases, different laboratories used diverse techniques to prepare libraries and sequence TCR repertoires. Per donor, leukapheresis produced somewhere between about 0.94 and 9 billion PBMCs. The investigation overall reported the following: Estimated clonotype richness was generally larger for naive than for memory subsets. Pairwise subsampling led to the expectation that sequencing depth would affect the degree of clonotype sharing among donors. Incomplete sequencing was indicated by rarefaction of sorted-subset datasets, despite the large sequencing depth. Clonotypes shared by all four sorted-subset donors showed higher generation probabilities than non-shared clonotypes. Only blood was sampled, and tissue TCR repertoires likely differ from those in blood. When four donors were compared, the shared fraction of clonotypes was about 5% for naive CD4, around 3.6% for naive CD8, roughly 2.5% for memory CD4, and 0.4% for memory CD8. The small number of donors limited the genetic and exposure-history diversity represented.

Healthy HIV-negative adults with no recently reported acute infections or vaccinations were included as donors. All donors were Caucasian adults living in Nashville, Tennessee, USA. CD4+ T cells were enriched by magnetic negative selection, after which naive cells were positively selected on CD45RA and the negative fraction was taken as the memory subset. After blood collection by leukapheresis, PBMCs were isolated using Ficoll-Histopaque density gradient centrifugation and then cryopreserved in the vapor phase of liquid nitrogen. Analytical flow cytometry was used to check the purity and quantity of each magnetically sorted T cell population. Each sorted fraction had its genomic DNA isolated and then quantified by UV absorbance on a Nanodrop 2000c. Using the deep immunoSEQ assay, TCR CDR3 regions were amplified from genomic DNA by multiplex PCR. Extracted genomic DNA from each cell subset was distributed evenly across all wells of several immunoSEQ 96-well plates, and each plate was treated as a replicate. For sorted subsets, approximately 190 ng genomic DNA, equal to about 30,000 T cell genomes, was loaded into each replicate PCR. The purified libraries were quantified using a Qubit 3.0 fluorometer, sized with a Bioanalyzer 2100, and then quantified again using the KAPA Library Quantification kit. A separate single-read 150-cycle Illumina NextSeq 550 flow cell was used to sequence each immunoSEQ 96-well plate. As for how the authors treated the data: Because the immunoSEQ output held only junctional sequences and lacked quality scores, the filtering could not match the filtering applied to full-length reads. To assign V/J genes and CDR3, sequences were annotated using PyIR, a Python wrapper for IgBLAST v1.9, with IMGT germline references. Reads were removed for weak V/J assignments (E-value above 1e-6), missing CDR3, stop codons, out-of-frame junctions, or ambiguous translated residues. V3J clonotypes were defined as sequences sharing an identical inferred V gene, J gene, and CDR3 amino acid sequence. Percentage overlap between repertoires was computed as shared unique clonotypes divided by the size of the smaller repertoire. Richness of each repertoire was evaluated using RTK rarefaction, the Chao1 estimator, and Recon v2.1 estimates of unobserved clonotypes. Generation probabilities for all TCRbeta clonotypes obtained by the gDNA method from several donors were computed using OLGA. In TCRdb, the immuneACCESS table is reduced to in-frame sequences with V and J assigned. These tables do not hold every clone; where another copy was compared, an unresolved V gene accounts for under half, and the others remain unexplained. V and J calls and clone size follow that table, whereas D and trimming were derived from the DNA. The sample table lists under 1,100,000 clones, approximately 70% of them with a count of one. The ten top clones hold about 1.5% of the sample.

From a lookup of the germline V gene, CDR1 and CDR2 are MNHEY and SVGAGI. From the cysteine through the phenylalanine, the CDR3 covers 14 amino acids. Of the read, only the CDR3 DNA is kept; its 42 bases are in frame from base 1. Trimming costs V 0 bases and J 8 bases, and their ends lie 10 bases apart. Regarding this clone: Its antigen specificity is not known. It has no much larger one-base neighbor in the sample; base qualities were not kept. Within the sample, other DNA sequences also encode this same CDR3.

The rearrangement combines TRBV6-5 with TRBJ2-2; the D gene cannot be resolved reliably. The sequenced sample was memory CD4+ T cells sorted from blood. The sample's cell subset or site label, decoded: CD45RA-negative fraction. The TCR was taken from a young man in good health. The CDR3 loop reads CASSYSRRSGELFF. The nucleotide sequence is TGTGCCAGCAGTTACTCGCGAAGGTCGGGGGAGCTGTTTTTT.